These 30 T cell receptor beta chains were all obtained from the same sample, sequenced in a study of cytomegalovirus exposure and HLA in healthy donors. PCR employed 60 Vbeta and 13 Jbeta primers. The repertoire was sequenced with immunoSEQ multiplex PCR; TCRdb's copy has only in-frame clones and lacks some. This specimen shows about 77,000 clones; the ten leading clones hold roughly an eighth. The material sequenced was PBMCs. These receptors all stem from a man in his forties or fifties in good health and CMV-seropositive.

The rearrangement uses TRBV11-2 and TRBJ1-5; D might be TRBD1 (5 bases). Germline-derived CDR1 and CDR2 are SGHAT and FQNNGV. This CDR3 is 14 amino acids long. The V end lost 3 bases, the J end lost 3 bases, and 9 bases lay between the germline ends. CDR3 bases: TGTGCCAGCAGCTTTGACAGCATCAATCAGCCCCAGCATTTT. Amino acids: CASSFDSINQPQHF.

J is TRBJ2-7 and V is TRBV5-1; 12 bases align to TRBD2. The J segment lost 7 bases and the V segment lost 4 bases, leaving 9 bases of the junction unmatched. CDR1 and CDR2 (germline): SGHRS, YFSETQ. The CDR3 consists of 15 residues. The CDR3 is CASSGGLAGHGEQYF. The CDR3 DNA follows: TGCGCCAGCAGCGGTGGACTAGCGGGACACGGGGAGCAGTACTTC.

The chain links TRBV18 to TRBJ2-5; 12 nucleotides align to TRBD2. Trimming took 0 bases from V and 7 from J; bases not matched to a gene: 6. Looked up from germline, CDR1 is KGHSH and CDR2 is LQKENI. This CDR3 is 16 amino acids long. The CDR3 region has the DNA TGTGCCAGCTCACCACCCCTAGCGGGGGGGCAGGGGACCCAGTACTTC. It yields the protein CASSPPLAGGQGTQYF. Looking up the rest from reference TRBV18 and TRBJ2-5 gives the full variable domain: NAGVMQNPRHLVRRRGQEARLRCSPMKGHSHVYWYRQLPEEGLKFMVYLQKENIIDESGMPKERFSAEFPKEGPSILRIQQVVRGDSAAYFCASSPPLAGGQGTQYFGPGTRLLVL.

This chain joins TRBV30 and TRBJ1-5; maybe TRBD1 (5 bases). The V gene's germline CDR1 is GTSNPN and CDR2 SVGIG (reference sequence). V lost 5 bases, J lost 2 bases, and 13 bases lay in between. CDR3 length: 14 amino acids. In nucleotides, the CDR3 is TGTGCCTGGTCGGAGGGGCCAGGCAATCAGCCCCAGCATTTT. Encoded protein: CAWSEGPGNQPQHF. The entire variable domain, with the rest obtained from reference TRBV30 and TRBJ1-5, is as follows: SQTIHQWPATLVQPVGSPLSLECTVEGTSNPNLYWYRQAAGRGLQLLFYSVGIGQISSEVPQNLSASRPQDRQFILSSKKLLLSDSGFYLCAWSEGPGNQPQHFGDGTRLSIL.

This chain links TRBV7-2 with TRBJ1-2; 7 bases line up with TRBD1. The CDR3 contains 14 residues. V shed 4 bases, J shed 1 base, and the junction held 3 bases outside the gene matches. Germline V gives CDR1 SGHTA, CDR2 FQGNSA. In DNA form, the CDR3 reads TGTGCCAGCAGCTCTGGGACAGATAACTATGGCTACACCTTC. Translated: CASSSGTDNYGYTF.

The V gene is TRBV12-5, the J gene TRBJ2-7; 10 bases match TRBD1. The CDR3 contains 15 residues. Trimming removed 6 bases from V and 4 bases from J; junction bases left unmatched: 9. CDR1 is LGHNT and CDR2 is FRNRAP in the germline V gene. In nucleotides, the CDR3 is TGTGCTAGTGGCCCCGGGACAGGGGACGATTACGAGCAGTACTTC. It is translated as CASGPGTGDDYEQYF.

CDR3 in DNA: TGTGCCAGCACCCAGGGTGGGTTCCCCGAAGCTTTCTTT. Residues: CASTQGGFPEAFF. V and J are TRBV5-6 and TRBJ1-1; TRBD1 is a possible D gene (5 bases). Germline V lookup: CDR1 SGHDT, CDR2 YYEEEE. The CDR3 is made up of 13 amino acids. V lost 6 bases to trimming and J lost 8 bases, with 17 bases between them. Drawing the rest from reference TRBV5-6 and TRBJ1-1, the complete variable domain is DAGVTQSPTHLIKTRGQQVTLRCSPKSGHDTVSWYQQALGQGPQFIFQYYEEEERQRGNFPDRFSGHQFPNYSSELNVNALLLGDSALYLCASTQGGFPEAFFGQGTRLTVV.

The chain joins TRBV2 to TRBJ2-7, with TRBD1 matching over 10 bases. Germline CDR1 and CDR2: SNHLY and FYNNEI. The length of the CDR3 is 14 residues. V was pared by 5 bases and J by 4 bases, with 5 bases of the junction left unmatched. Written as DNA, the CDR3 is TGTGCCAGCAGTTTGACAGGGGGCAGGTACGAGCAGTACTTC. This encodes CASSLTGGRYEQYF.

The V and J genes are TRBV25-1 and TRBJ2-3; 13 bases agree with TRBD2. The germline V gene encodes CDR1 MGHDK and CDR2 SYGVNS. The CDR3 covers 15 residues. J was trimmed by 4 bases and V by 2 bases; bases with no gene match: 0. CDR3: CASSETSGGADTQYF. CDR3 nucleotides: TGTGCCAGCAGTGAAACTAGCGGGGGGGCAGATACGCAGTATTTT.

The CDR3 region has the DNA TGTGCCAGCAGTTTGGGCTTTCCGAACACCGGGGAGCTGTTTTTT. It is translated as CASSLGFPNTGELFF. The chain employs TRBV28 and TRBJ2-2, with no clear D. V gave up 3 bases and J gave up 0 bases, with 8 bases separating them. The germline gives CDR1 MDHEN, CDR2 SYDVKM. The CDR3 contains 15 residues.

The genes are TRBV18 and TRBJ2-3; D unresolved. This CDR3 has 14 residues. Germline V CDR1 and CDR2: KGHSH, LQKENI. Trimming stripped 2 bases from V and 3 bases from J, with 9 bases between. This CDR3 reads CASSPGLGTDTQYF. CDR3 DNA sequence: TGTGCCAGCTCACCAGGGCTTGGGACAGATACGCAGTATTTT.

As DNA, the CDR3 is TGTGCCAGCTCACCGACTACAGGGGGCACCGGGGAGCTGTTTTTT. It translates to CASSPTTGGTGELFF. The chain joins TRBV18 to TRBJ2-2; 8 bases are a match to TRBD1. After removal of 3 bases from V and 4 bases from J, the junction contained 4 bases not matched to a gene. This CDR3 comprises 15 residues. Per the germline V gene, CDR1 is KGHSH and CDR2 is LQKENI.

This chain joins TRBV7-9 and TRBJ2-7; D is possibly TRBD1 (7 bases). With 5 bases removed from V and 4 bases from J, the gap between germline ends came to 9 bases. The CDR3 has 12 residues. From germline, CDR1 is SEHNR and CDR2 FQNEAQ (reference sequence). CDR3 in DNA: TGTGCCAGCAGCGCGGGACAGTACGAGCAGTACGTC. Its translation is CASSAGQYEQYV.

The chain uses TRBV11-2 and TRBJ1-1, with 10 bases identical to TRBD1. The CDR3 is made up of 14 amino acids. V was pared by 2 bases and J by 6 bases, with 3 bases of the junction left unmatched. Germline CDR1 is SGHAT and CDR2 is FQNNGV. The CDR3 sequence: CASSLTGQGAEAFF. The CDR3 DNA sequence: TGTGCCAGCAGCTTAACCGGACAGGGGGCTGAAGCTTTCTTT.

The V gene is TRBV2, the J gene TRBJ1-2; 7 bases line up with TRBD1. CDR3 length: 14 residues. Germline V gives CDR1 SNHLY, CDR2 FYNNEI. V lost 3 bases to trimming and J lost 0 bases; unmatched junction nucleotides: 1. CDR3 sequence: CASSDQGANYGYTF. The DNA for the CDR3 is TGTGCCAGCAGTGATCAGGGGGCTAACTATGGCTACACCTTC.

The gene calls are TRBV9 and TRBJ1-5; D call uncertain. CDR1 is SGDLS, CDR2 YYNGEE, per germline. The CDR3 totals 16 residues. V lost 4 bases and J lost 4, with 18 bases in between. CDR3 coding DNA: TGTGCCAGCAGCCCCTCAATAGGGCAGCGGAATCAGCCCCAGCATTTT. Its protein is CASSPSIGQRNQPQHF. The variable domain in full, with the rest retrieved from reference TRBV9 and TRBJ1-5, is DSGVTQTPKHLITATGQRVTLRCSPRSGDLSVYWYQQSLDQGLQFLIQYYNGEERAKGNILERFSAQQFPDLHSELNLSSLELGDSALYFCASSPSIGQRNQPQHFGDGTRLSIL.

This CDR3 reads CASSLGQGASYEQYV. The DNA of the CDR3 is TGCGCCAGCAGCTTGGGACAGGGGGCTTCCTACGAGCAGTACGTC. V is TRBV5-1 and J is TRBJ2-7, with TRBD1 matching 10 bases. The CDR3 has 15 residues. Germline values: CDR1 SGHRS, CDR2 YFSETQ. V was pared by 0 bases and J by 1 base, with 1 base of the junction left unmatched.

The chain recombines TRBV19 with TRBJ2-1; D not certain. Germline CDR1 and CDR2: LNHDA and SQIVND (reference sequence). Deletions cut 3 bases from V and 9 bases from J, with 15 bases between. The CDR3 length is 14 residues. CDR3 sequence reads: CASSINPRLVEQFF. The CDR3 DNA follows: TGTGCCAGTAGTATCAATCCCCGACTTGTTGAGCAGTTCTTC.

The CDR3 bases are TGTGCCAGCAGCTTAGGGCACAGGGTTTTCGAGCCCCAGCATTTT. Protein: CASSLGHRVFEPQHF. This chain connects TRBV7-2 to TRBJ1-5; tentatively, D is TRBD1 (6 bases). V was pared by 1 base and J by 8 bases, with 15 bases between. This CDR3 has 15 residues. Germline CDR1 SGHTA, CDR2 FQGNSA.

The rearrangement joins TRBV2 to TRBJ2-3; 8 nucleotides align to TRBD2. CDR1 and CDR2 from the germline V gene are SNHLY and FYNNEI. V lost 7 bases, J lost 2 bases, and 5 bases stayed unmatched. There are 14 residues in the CDR3. This CDR3 is CASKTSGSTDTQYF. The CDR3, as DNA: TGTGCCAGCAAAACTAGCGGCTCCACAGATACGCAGTATTTT.

CDR3 region: CASSQARGGGELFF. The CDR3 coding sequence is TGTGCCAGCAGTCAAGCCAGGGGCGGCGGGGAGCTGTTTTTT. The V and J genes are TRBV6-6 and TRBJ2-2, with D possibly matching TRBD1 (6 bases). Trimming pared 5 bases from V and 7 bases from J, leaving 14 bases between. Germline V gene sequence: CDR1 MNHNY, CDR2 SVGAGI (reference sequence). The CDR3 totals 14 residues.

The chain joins TRBV2 to TRBJ2-7; 11 bases fit TRBD2. The CDR3 is made up of 20 amino acids. Germline V gene lookup returns CDR1 SNHLY and CDR2 FYNNEI. V lost 6 bases to trimming and J lost 5 bases; unmatched junction nucleotides: 24. As DNA, the CDR3 is TGTGCCAGCAGACCCTACCTGGGGACTAGCGGTCTACGGGGGGTCGACGAGCAGTACGTC. It is translated as CASRPYLGTSGLRGVDEQYV.

The V call is TRBV5-1, the J call TRBJ1-4, with 7 bases aligning to TRBD1. Germline V gene data show CDR1 as SGHRS and CDR2 as YFSETQ. Trimming took 2 bases from V and 7 from J; bases not matched to a gene: 5. The CDR3 is made up of 14 amino acids. The CDR3 protein is CASSLGTALEKLFF. In nucleotides, the CDR3 is TGCGCCAGCAGCTTAGGGACAGCACTTGAAAAACTGTTTTTT.

The gene calls are TRBV6-1 and TRBJ1-5; 9 bases agree with TRBD1. The CDR3 totals 14 residues. V shed 6 bases and J 12 bases; nucleotides not matched to a gene: 12. In germline, CDR1 is MNHNS, CDR2 SASEGT. CDR3 bases: TGTGCCAGCAGAATCTGGACAGGGGCCCCCCTCCAGCATTTT. Its translation: CASRIWTGAPLQHF.

This chain joins TRBV2 and TRBJ1-1; no clear D. The V gene's germline CDR1 is SNHLY and CDR2 FYNNEI. This CDR3 region has 13 residues. Between the trimmed V and J ends, which lost 7 bases and 1 base, there was a span of 10 bases. In nucleotides, the CDR3 is TGTGCCAGCACCCAGCAGCGGAACACTGAAGCTTTCTTT. Translated: CASTQQRNTEAFF.

The chain is built from TRBV10-2 and TRBJ1-2; TRBD1 agrees at 7 bases. Germline-derived CDR1 and CDR2 are WSHSY and SAAADI. With 1 base clipped from V and 6 bases from J, the junction kept 8 bases outside the gene matches. The CDR3 runs 15 residues. This CDR3 is CASSEFRGGKDGYTF. The CDR3 bases are TGCGCCAGCAGTGAGTTTAGAGGGGGCAAGGATGGCTACACCTTC.

This rearrangement joins TRBV7-9 to TRBJ2-7, with 12 bases matching TRBD2. This CDR3 has 18 amino acids. The germline V gene has CDR1 SEHNR and CDR2 FQNEAQ (reference sequence). V lost 1 base to trimming and J lost 0 bases; unmatched junction nucleotides: 7. The CDR3 DNA follows: TGTGCCAGCAGCTTAGGGCTAGCGGGAGGGCCTCACTCCTACGAGCAGTACTTC. This encodes CASSLGLAGGPHSYEQYF.

J is TRBJ2-5 and V is TRBV5-1; D unclear. V was trimmed by 4 bases and J by 5 bases, leaving 18 bases between them. The germline V gene encodes CDR1 SGHRS and CDR2 YFSETQ. CDR3 length: 15 residues. CDR3 nucleotides: TGCGCCAGCAGCCTAGACCATCACCCGGTGGAGACCCAGTACTTC. This encodes CASSLDHHPVETQYF.

The rearrangement joins TRBV12-5 to TRBJ2-3; TRBD2 might be the D (5 bases). The length of the CDR3 is 11 residues. Germline CDR1 and CDR2: LGHNT and FRNRAP. The V gene lost 6 bases and the J gene lost 9 bases, with 10 bases spanning the gap. This chain's CDR3 is CASGRERTQYF. The DNA for the CDR3 is TGTGCTAGTGGGAGGGAGAGGACGCAGTATTTT.

The J gene is TRBJ2-7, the V gene TRBV5-6, with D unresolved. V was cut by 5 bases and J by 0 bases, with 18 bases left in between. Germline CDR1 and CDR2: SGHDT and YYEEEE. The CDR3 has 16 amino acids. Written as DNA, the CDR3 is TGTGCCAGCAGATTCCTAGGAGAGGTTAGCTCCTACGAGCAGTACGTC. Its translation is CASRFLGEVSSYEQYV.